The source of this T cell receptor (beta chain) is a study of blood T cell repertoires in COVID-19. Study-level background: Researchers got acute and convalescent COVID-19 samples from the United States, Italy and Spain. Sample material is recorded as cDNA or gDNA derived from T cells, B-cell-depleted T cells, or PBMCs.

The V gene's germline CDR1 is SGDLS and CDR2 YYNGEE. The CDR3 is 17 amino acids. J lost 1 base, V lost 3 bases, and 4 bases had no gene match. As handled by the study authors: Researchers report that nucleated cell counts were estimated from reference gene primer amplification. Clones were read by immunoSEQ multiplex PCR, and TCRdb kept only the in-frame ones, dropping some. V and J calls and clone size are copied from that table; D and trimming were computed from the DNA. The data show fewer than 150,000 clones, with about 86% seen just once and roughly 7.9% held by the top ten. Sequencing was carried out using peripheral blood. The chain is built from TRBV9 and TRBJ2-1, with 13 bases lining up with TRBD2. The clonotype originates from a man between 65 and 85 years old who had recovered from COVID-19. The CDR3 loop is CASSGSTSGRSYNEQFF. In nucleotides, the CDR3 is TGTGCCAGCAGCGGGTCGACTAGCGGGAGGTCCTACAATGAGCAGTTCTTC. The full variable domain, in which reference TRBV9 and TRBJ2-1 provide the parts outside the CDR3, is DSGVTQTPKHLITATGQRVTLRCSPRSGDLSVYWYQQSLDQGLQFLIQYYNGEERAKGNILERFSAQQFPDLHSELNLSSLELGDSALYFCASSGSTSGRSYNEQFFGPGTRLTVL.